One and the same sample provided the 25 T cell receptor beta chains below, sequenced in a study of OX40 agonist ivuxolimab in advanced cancers. The protocol used for the library was the immunoSEQ multiplex PCR assay. The clones in this table, taken by TCRdb from immuneACCESS, are in-frame only. Not every clone is retained; where verified, under half of the shortfall comes from an unresolved V gene, and the cause of the rest is unknown. The sample records about 17,000 clones, approximately 92% of which are singletons. Of the sample, 7.2% falls within the top ten clones. Sequencing was performed on CD4+ or CD8+ T cells sorted from blood, taken in a trial of the OX40 agonist ivuxolimab. The receptors originated from an adult with an advanced solid tumor such as melanoma, head and neck, liver or kidney cancer.

Worth noting for this clone: The DNA is omitted, as the CDR3 cannot be located on it reliably, and the CDR3 follows TCRdb's listing. The V call is TRBV21-1, the J call TRBJ2-5. TRBV21-1 is an annotated pseudogene. A total of 17 residues make up the CDR3, ends included. The CDR3 reads CASSKRYPCQLQETQYF.

The rearrangement joins TRBV7-9 to TRBJ2-7, with 8 bases identical to TRBD2. The V and J ends lost 4 bases and 2 bases, in that order; junction bases with no gene match: 10. The germline CDR1 and CDR2 sequences are SEHNR and FQNEAQ (reference sequence). This CDR3 region has 16 residues. CDR3 nucleotide sequence: TGTGCCAGCAGCTCCCCCCGGGATAGCGGGACCTACGAGCAGTACTTC. Translated, it gives CASSSPRDSGTYEQYF.

This rearrangement joins TRBV5-1 to TRBJ1-4; 10 bases match TRBD1. The CDR3 is made up of 15 amino acids. V shed 4 bases, J shed 7 bases, and the junction held 7 bases outside the gene matches. The germline V gene encodes CDR1 SGHRS and CDR2 YFSETQ. As DNA, the CDR3 is TGCGCCAGCAGCGACACCGGGACAGGGGCTGAAAAACTGTTTTTT. Protein sequence: CASSDTGTGAEKLFF.

The chain has TRBV19 and TRBJ1-1, with D uncertain. From germline, CDR1 is LNHDA and CDR2 SQIVND (reference sequence). The CDR3 sequence is 13 residues long. Trimming took off 3 bases at V and 1 base at J, with 6 bases between the two ends. The CDR3 DNA is TGTGCCAGTAGTATCGGGCAGAACACTGAAGCTTTCTTT. It is translated as CASSIGQNTEAFF.

The rearrangement joins TRBV6-6 to TRBJ2-1; 11 bases align to TRBD1. CDR3 length: 16 residues. V shed 4 bases and J 3 bases; nucleotides not matched to a gene: 5. From germline, CDR1 is MNHNY and CDR2 SVGAGI (reference sequence). The CDR3 region is CASSWGTGGRYNEQFF. The CDR3 region has the DNA TGTGCCAGCAGTTGGGGGACAGGGGGGCGCTACAATGAGCAGTTCTTC.

The chain joins TRBV28 to TRBJ2-3, with 15 bases that match TRBD2. Germline-derived CDR1 and CDR2 are MDHEN and SYDVKM. The CDR3 consists of 15 residues. The trim removed 7 bases at V and 4 bases at J, leaving 3 bases unmatched. The CDR3 region is CASTWTSGRADTQYF. The CDR3 coding sequence is TGTGCCAGCACCTGGACTAGCGGGAGGGCAGATACGCAGTATTTT.

V gene TRBV28 combines with J gene TRBJ2-1; 7 bases are shared with TRBD1. The trim removed 6 bases at V and 9 bases at J, leaving 8 bases unmatched. This CDR3 has 13 residues. The germline V gene has CDR1 MDHEN and CDR2 SYDVKM. The CDR3 DNA is TGTGCCAGCAGCCGGGGACAGATGGGTGAGCAGTTCTTC. Its translation: CASSRGQMGEQFF.

The chain is built from TRBV5-6 and TRBJ1-5; 7 bases are shared with TRBD1. V shed 3 bases and J 2 bases; nucleotides not matched to a gene: 8. The germline V gene has CDR1 SGHDT and CDR2 YYEEEE. The CDR3 spans 16 residues. The CDR3 region is CASSWQGGTGNQPQHF. CDR3 sequence (DNA): TGTGCCAGCAGCTGGCAGGGGGGAACGGGCAATCAGCCCCAGCATTTT.

Written as DNA, the CDR3 is TGTGCCAGTAGTATAGAGAGGGACACACCATCCTACGAGCAGTACTTC. It codes for CASSIERDTPSYEQYF. J is TRBJ2-7 and V is TRBV19, with D tentatively TRBD1 (6 bases). V lost 0 bases and J lost 1, with 13 bases in between. This CDR3 has 16 residues. Germline CDR1 is LNHDA and CDR2 is SQIVND (reference sequence).

J is TRBJ1-1 and V is TRBV6-1, with a tentative D call TRBD1 (5 bases). The CDR3 loop spans 15 amino acids. Germline V gene sequence: CDR1 MNHNS, CDR2 SASEGT. V gave up 6 bases and J gave up 4 bases, with 18 bases separating them. For the CDR3, the DNA is TGTGCCAGCAGGGGGCCTCTTCAAGGACCCACTGAAGCTTTCTTT. Translated: CASRGPLQGPTEAFF.

The V gene is TRBV7-9, the J gene TRBJ2-2; TRBD2 aligns across 10 bases. The CDR3 totals 15 residues. Germline V gives CDR1 SEHNR, CDR2 FQNEAQ (reference sequence). V lost 3 bases and J lost 7; bases outside the gene matches: 5. The CDR3 sequence is CASSLGGLASGELFF. CDR3 DNA sequence: TGTGCCAGCAGCTTGGGGGGACTAGCGAGCGGGGAGCTGTTTTTT.

This chain uses TRBV5-5 with TRBJ2-7; D ambiguous. From germline, CDR1 is SGHKS and CDR2 YYEKEE (reference sequence). The length of the CDR3 is 15 residues. V was cut by 1 base and J by 1 base, with 12 bases left in between. The CDR3 DNA follows: TGTGCCAGCAGCTTGTCTGTGACTTTTTCCTACGAGCAGTACTTC. Amino acids: CASSLSVTFSYEQYF. Filled out from reference TRBV5-5 and TRBJ2-7, the complete variable domain reads DAGVTQSPTHLIKTRGQQVTLRCSPISGHKSVSWYQQVLGQGPQFIFQYYEKEERGRGNFPDRFSARQFPNYSSELNVNALLLGDSALYLCASSLSVTFSYEQYFGPGTRLTVT.

The gene calls are TRBV28 and TRBJ2-7, with 7 positions matching TRBD1. Germline CDR1 reads MDHEN; CDR2 reads SYDVKM. The length of the CDR3 is 15 residues. Trimming cost V 1 base and J 4 bases; bases outside gene matches: 7. For the CDR3, the DNA is TGTGCCAGCAGTTTATTCCGGGACAGTACATACGAGCAGTACTTC. Encoded protein: CASSLFRDSTYEQYF.

V is TRBV6-1 and J is TRBJ1-5; D may be TRBD1 (5 bases). This CDR3 has 15 amino acids. Germline CDR1 and CDR2: MNHNS and SASEGT. Trimming cost V 1 base and J 4 bases, with 11 bases left between them. The CDR3 region is CASSEGVGANQPQHF. In DNA form, the CDR3 reads TGTGCCAGCAGTGAAGGGGTTGGGGCTAATCAGCCCCAGCATTTT.

This clone is a singleton in its sample. The chain is built from TRBV10-3 and TRBJ1-1, with D possibly being TRBD1 (6 bases). V lost 4 bases and J 1 base, leaving 16 bases between the germline ends. There are 16 residues in the CDR3. From germline, CDR1 is ENHRY and CDR2 SYGVKD. This CDR3 is CAISGRGNGGNTEAFF. The CDR3 nucleotides are TGTGCCATCAGTGGAAGGGGGAATGGGGGGAACACTGAAGCTTTCTTT.

The chain couples TRBV14 to TRBJ2-5; D gene unclear. The CDR3 covers 11 residues. Germline V gene sequence: CDR1 SGHDN, CDR2 FVKESK. V was pared by 0 bases and J by 5 bases, with 1 base between. The CDR3 nucleotides are TGTGCCAGCAGCCAAGACGAGACCCAGTACTTC. Residues: CASSQDETQYF.

Regarding this clone: No DNA is shown, since the ends of the CDR3 on it are uncertain; the CDR3 is the one TCRdb lists. The chain carries TRBV27 and TRBJ2-1. Germline assignment: CDR1 MNHEY and CDR2 SMNVEV (reference sequence). The CDR3 length equals 12 residues, ends included. CDR3 amino acids: CASRFGPGEQFF.

This clone was seen only a few times. The rearrangement links TRBV5-4 to TRBJ1-6, with a weak D call TRBD1 (5 bases). The germline V and J ends were trimmed by 2 bases and 10 bases, with 7 bases remaining between them. This CDR3 region has 12 residues. The germline gives CDR1 SGHNT, CDR2 YYREEE (reference sequence). CDR3 nucleotides: TGTGCCAGCAGCTTATGGGGCTCACCCCTCCACTTT. Its protein is CASSLWGSPLHF. The complete variable domain, with remaining parts taken from reference TRBV5-4 and TRBJ1-6, reads ETGVTQSPTHLIKTRGQQVTLRCSSQSGHNTVSWYQQALGQGPQFIFQYYREEENGRGNFPPRFSGLQFPNYSSELNVNALELDDSALYLCASSLWGSPLHFGNGTRLTVT.

Notes on this clone: The junction and the germline gene differ at one end; a read error may be behind it. This chain uses TRBV6-5 with TRBJ2-5; D may match TRBD1 or TRBD2 (6 bases each). The germline V gene encodes CDR1 MNHEY and CDR2 SVGAGI. CDR3 size: 14 residues. The DNA of the CDR3 is TGTGCCAGCAGTAACTCGGGGGCCATTGAGACCCAGTACTTC. It is translated as CASSNSGAIETQYF.

This chain connects TRBV28 to TRBJ1-1; the D is unclear. Looked up from germline, CDR1 is MDHEN and CDR2 is SYDVKM. The CDR3 runs to 11 residues. V shed 1 base and J shed 4 bases, with 1 base lying between them. CDR3 sequence reads: CASSLSTEAFF. In DNA form, the CDR3 reads TGTGCCAGCAGTTTATCCACTGAAGCTTTCTTT.

The V and J genes are TRBV4-1 and TRBJ1-2; D is unclear. Per germline, CDR1 MGHRA and CDR2 YSYEKL. V shed 0 bases and J shed 2 bases, with 10 bases lying between them. The CDR3 is made up of 15 amino acids. The CDR3 loop reads CASSQDWSQNYGYTF. CDR3 in DNA: TGCGCCAGCAGCCAAGATTGGTCACAGAACTATGGCTACACCTTC.

The chain combines TRBV15 with TRBJ2-1; 11 bases align to TRBD2. Germline CDR1 LNHNV, CDR2 YYDKDF (reference sequence). CDR3 length: 17 amino acids. V shed 3 bases, J shed 4 bases, and the junction held 8 bases outside the gene matches. Here the CDR3 reads CATSRSRLAGTYNEQFF. CDR3 sequence (DNA): TGTGCCACCAGCAGGTCCAGACTAGCGGGAACGTACAATGAGCAGTTCTTC.

This clone was counted once. The chain recombines TRBV11-2 with TRBJ1-1, with D tentatively TRBD1 (6 bases). The germline V and J ends were trimmed by 3 bases and 4 bases, with 21 bases remaining between them. The CDR3 has 17 residues. Germline V gene data show CDR1 as SGHAT and CDR2 as FQNNGV. CDR3 DNA: TGTGCCAGCAGCTTGGGGCGGGCAGGGGAAGTAAGCACTGAAGCTTTCTTT. Its translation: CASSLGRAGEVSTEAFF.

The table lists this clone with a count of one. The chain has TRBV5-5 and TRBJ1-1; weak D call: TRBD1 (6 bases). Germline lookup yields CDR1 SGHKS and CDR2 YYEKEE (reference sequence). The CDR3 spans 11 residues. V dropped 1 base and J dropped 11 bases, with 9 bases sitting between them. The DNA of the CDR3 is TGTGCCAGCAGCTTGTCAGGGGAGGCTTTCTTT. Its protein is CASSLSGEAFF.

V usage is TRBV27 and J usage is TRBJ2-3, with TRBD1 identical over 10 bases. Germline trimming cut 2 bases from V and 2 bases from J; bases unmatched to any gene: 4. This CDR3 is 16 amino acids long. Germline-derived CDR1 and CDR2 are MNHEY and SMNVEV (reference sequence). The CDR3 is CASSLPGTGDTDTQYF. The CDR3 nucleotides read TGTGCCAGCAGTTTACCCGGGACAGGGGACACAGATACGCAGTATTTT.